The entry below describes one T cell receptor beta chain. Original handling: For nucleated cells, counts were estimated from reference gene primer amplification. Clones were sequenced by immunoSEQ multiplex PCR, and TCRdb holds only the in-frame ones, with some missing. V and J calls and clone size are given by that table; D and trimming were obtained from the DNA. This sample has 190,000 or so clones, with more than 70% found just once. This entry comes from a study of blood T cell repertoires in COVID-19. Whole-study context: Spain, Italy and the United States supplied samples that represented acute and convalescent COVID-19.

V lost 6 bases and J 2 bases, leaving 5 bases between the germline ends. This CDR3 is 11 amino acids long. Germline CDR1 reads ENHRY; CDR2 reads SYGVKD. The origin of this receptor is a woman aged 25 to 39 with acute or convalescent COVID-19. Sequencing input: peripheral blood. V gene TRBV10-3 combines with J gene TRBJ2-7; the D gene is possibly TRBD1 (5 bases). The CDR3 is CAIRDTYEQYF. In DNA form, the CDR3 reads TGTGCCATCAGGGACACCTACGAGCAGTACTTC.